A selection of T cell receptor beta chains follows, all from one sample in a study of blood T cells in healthy people across ages. TCRdb redid the calling of the 5' RACE reads with MiXCR, one entry per CDR3 protein. Of some 930,000 distinct CDR3 sequences detected, roughly 29% appear once; the ten largest clones hold 10%. These same records also appear under a second study, on T cells of mothers and their children.

What was sequenced was blood. The receptors come from a woman aged 40 to 55 in good health. Both conserved end residues are part of each CDR3. D genes are given only for firm matches. Size is omitted from some rows. Given values are once, few, many or a class for expanded clones.

J	size	V	D	CDR3	DNA
TRBJ2-6	many	TRBV7-2	TRBD1	CASSLSGQVGSGANVLTF	TGTGCCAGCAGCTTATCGGGACAGGTGGGATCTGGGGCCAACGTCCTGACTTTC
TRBJ1-2	.	TRBV20-1	TRBD1	CSASDRVIYGYTF	TGCAGTGCTAGCGACAGGGTAATCTATGGCTACACCTTC
TRBJ2-3	many	TRBV20-1	TRBD1	CSVMDRVGADTQYF	TGCAGTGTGATGGACAGGGTAGGAGCAGATACGCAGTATTTT
TRBJ1-2	.	TRBV7-8	.	CASKKEGRQGEGNYGYTF	TGTGCCAGCAAGAAAGAAGGGCGCCAGGGTGAAGGAAACTATGGCTACACCTTC
TRBJ2-7	.	TRBV12-3/TRBV12-4	.	CASSFWLVREQYF	TGTGCCAGCAGTTTTTGGCTAGTCCGCGAGCAGTACTTC
TRBJ2-3	.	TRBV12-3/TRBV12-4	.	CASSSNFVADTQYF	TGTGCCAGCAGTTCTAATTTTGTGGCAGATACGCAGTATTTT
TRBJ2-7	.	TRBV3-1	.	CASSQVQGEQYF	TGTGCCAGCAGCCAAGTCCAGGGCGAGCAGTACTTC
TRBJ2-3	many	TRBV12-3/TRBV12-4	TRBD2	CASSFSGGPTDTQYF	TGTGCCAGCAGTTTTAGCGGGGGCCCGACAGATACGCAGTATTTT
TRBJ2-3	many	TRBV9	.	CASSLGSGSTDTQYF	TGTGCCAGCAGCCTGGGTTCAGGGAGCACAGATACGCAGTATTTT
TRBJ2-4	many	TRBV27	TRBD1	CASSVGQVTNIQYF	TGTGCCAGCAGTGTCGGACAGGTGACGAACATTCAGTACTTC
TRBJ2-3	.	TRBV24-1	TRBD2	CATSDSGTSGGASADTQYF	TGTGCCACCAGCGACTCCGGGACTAGCGGGGGGGCCAGCGCAGATACGCAGTATTTT
TRBJ2-7	.	TRBV20-1	.	CSARVRGYEQYF	TGCAGTGCTAGAGTGAGGGGATACGAGCAGTACTTC
TRBJ1-3	.	TRBV6-1	.	CASRTQVDVDSGNTIYF	TGTGCCAGCAGAACTCAGGTGGACGTCGACTCTGGAAACACCATATATTTT
TRBJ2-7	.	TRBV20-1	TRBD1	CSARAGTGGYEQYF	TGTAGTGCTAGAGCAGGGACAGGGGGCTACGAGCAGTACTTC
TRBJ2-7	many	TRBV4-2	.	CASSQESRDRPNEQYF	TGTGCCAGCAGCCAGGAATCGCGGGACCGCCCTAACGAGCAGTACTTC
TRBJ2-1	.	TRBV2	.	CASGGGEQFF	TGTGCCAGCGGCGGCGGTGAGCAGTTCTTC
TRBJ2-2	few	TRBV6-1	TRBD1	CASSRRTGAVNTGELFF	TGTGCCAGCAGTCGGAGGACAGGGGCCGTGAACACCGGGGAGCTGTTTTTT